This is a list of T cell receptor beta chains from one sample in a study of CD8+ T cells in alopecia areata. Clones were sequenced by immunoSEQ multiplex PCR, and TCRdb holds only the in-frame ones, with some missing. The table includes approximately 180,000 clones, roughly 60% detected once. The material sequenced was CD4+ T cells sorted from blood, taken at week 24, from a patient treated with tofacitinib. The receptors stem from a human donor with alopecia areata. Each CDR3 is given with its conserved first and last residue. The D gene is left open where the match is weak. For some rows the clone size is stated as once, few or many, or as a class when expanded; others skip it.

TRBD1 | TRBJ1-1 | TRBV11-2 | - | CASSTEGRGGSEAFF | TGTGCCAGCAGCACCGAGGGCAGGGGGGGGTCTGAAGCTTTCTTT
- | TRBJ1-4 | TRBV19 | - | CASSPSVGSRNEKLFF | TGTGCCAGTAGTCCCTCCGTGGGAAGTCGTAATGAAAAACTGTTTTTT
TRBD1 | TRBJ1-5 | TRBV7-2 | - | CASSFPQTGTANQPQHF | TGTGCCAGCAGCTTCCCTCAAACCGGGACAGCCAATCAGCCCCAGCATTTT
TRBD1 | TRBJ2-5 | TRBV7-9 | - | CASSSQGAQETQYF | TGTGCCAGCAGCTCACAGGGGGCACAAGAGACCCAGTACTTC
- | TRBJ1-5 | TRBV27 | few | CASSLSETGFYQPQHF | TGTGCCAGCAGTTTATCAGAGACAGGATTCTATCAGCCCCAGCATTTT
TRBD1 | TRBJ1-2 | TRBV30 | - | CAWMMTGGEDYGYTF | TGTGCCTGGATGATGACAGGGGGCGAGGACTATGGCTACACCTTC
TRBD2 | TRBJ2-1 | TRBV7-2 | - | CASSLVGAGGYNEQFF | TGTGCCAGCAGCTTAGTCGGTGCGGGGGGCTACAATGAGCAGTTCTTC
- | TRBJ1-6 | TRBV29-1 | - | CSVGRTEGSPLHF | TGCAGCGTTGGCAGGACCGAAGGTTCACCCCTCCACTTT
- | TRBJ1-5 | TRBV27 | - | CASSFAGFNQPQHF | TGTGCCAGCAGTTTTGCCGGGTTTAATCAGCCCCAGCATTTT
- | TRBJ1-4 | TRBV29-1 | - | CSVGQRNEKLFF | TGCAGCGTTGGGCAGCGTAATGAAAAACTGTTTTTT
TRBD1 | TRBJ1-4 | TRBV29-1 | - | CSANRGGEKLFF | TGCAGTGCTAACAGGGGAGGAGAAAAACTGTTTTTT
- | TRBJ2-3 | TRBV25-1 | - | CASSESRVSDTQYF | TGTGCCAGCAGTGAATCCAGGGTGTCAGATACGCAGTATTTT
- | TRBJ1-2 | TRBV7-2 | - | CASSPRVEGLRDYGYTF | TGTGCCAGCAGCCCCCGGGTGGAAGGGTTAAGGGACTATGGCTACACCTTC
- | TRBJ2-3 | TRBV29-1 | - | CSVLGHFTDTQYF | TGCAGCGTTTTAGGACACTTCACAGATACGCAGTATTTT
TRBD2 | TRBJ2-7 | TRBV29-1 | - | CSVGGLADYEQYF | TGCAGCGTAGGGGGACTAGCGGACTACGAGCAGTACTTC
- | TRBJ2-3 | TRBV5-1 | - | CASRRQETQYF | TGCGCCAGCAGAAGACAGGAGACGCAGTATTTT
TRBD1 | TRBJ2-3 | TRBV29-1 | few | CSVGQGAVTDTQYF | TGCAGCGTGGGACAGGGTGCTGTCACAGATACGCAGTATTTT
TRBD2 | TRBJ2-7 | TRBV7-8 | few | CASSLGLAGNSYEQYF | TGTGCCAGCAGCCTAGGACTAGCGGGGAACTCCTACGAGCAGTACTTC
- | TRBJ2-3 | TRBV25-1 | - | CASSYVDTQYF | TGTGCCAGCAGCTACGTAGATACGCAGTATTTT